This T cell receptor beta chain originates from a study of cytomegalovirus exposure and HLA in healthy donors. The PCR ran on 60 Vbeta and 13 Jbeta primers. Authors' data handling: Counted up in a later analysis, unique TCR beta chains came to about 80 million, with about 9.9 million shared. The data were produced by immunoSEQ multiplex PCR, yet TCRdb's version contains in-frame clones alone and is incomplete. That table gives V, J and clone size, and the DNA gave D and trimming. This table has some 110,000 clones, roughly four fifths appearing once. From germline, CDR1 is SQVTM and CDR2 ANQGSEA. The CDR3 contains 14 residues. Trimming cost V 6 bases and J 8 bases; bases outside gene matches: 10.

Sequencing was carried out using PBMCs. V usage is TRBV29-1 and J usage is TRBJ1-4, with TRBD1 identical over 9 bases. This receptor was identified in a man aged 45-65 years in good health and CMV-seropositive. In DNA form, the CDR3 reads TGCAGCGTGCAAGGACAGGGGATCGGGGAAAAACTGTTTTTT. It specifies CSVQGQGIGEKLFF. The variable domain in full, completed from reference TRBV29-1 and TRBJ1-4, reads SAVISQKPSRDICQRGTSLTIQCQVDSQVTMMFWYRQQPGQSLTLIATANQGSEATYESGFVIDKFPISRPNLTFSTLTVSNMSPEDSSIYLCSVQGQGIGEKLFFGSGTQLSVL.